This T cell receptor beta chain was captured in a study of CD8 T cells in Susac syndrome. This clonotype was seen only once. An input of roughly 0.45 to 1 ug of RNA was subjected to reverse transcription using random hexamers. TCRdb used MiXCR to reprocess the immunoSEQ multiplex PCR reads, holding one entry per CDR3 protein. The profile shows about 150,000 distinct CDR3 sequences, nearly 97% of them singletons. The CDR3 has 16 amino acids. Germline CDR1 reads MNHEY; CDR2 reads SVGAGI. Trimming removed 0 bases from V and 5 bases from J; junction bases left unmatched: 5. The receptor was isolated from a human donor with multiple sclerosis. Sequenced input: CD8+ T cells from PBMCs. This rearrangement joins TRBV6-5 to TRBJ2-1; 9 bases agree with TRBD1. CDR3 protein: CASSYSSRDRDNEQFF. The CDR3 DNA follows: TGTGCCAGCAGTTACTCGTCCCGGGACAGGGACAATGAGCAGTTCTTC.